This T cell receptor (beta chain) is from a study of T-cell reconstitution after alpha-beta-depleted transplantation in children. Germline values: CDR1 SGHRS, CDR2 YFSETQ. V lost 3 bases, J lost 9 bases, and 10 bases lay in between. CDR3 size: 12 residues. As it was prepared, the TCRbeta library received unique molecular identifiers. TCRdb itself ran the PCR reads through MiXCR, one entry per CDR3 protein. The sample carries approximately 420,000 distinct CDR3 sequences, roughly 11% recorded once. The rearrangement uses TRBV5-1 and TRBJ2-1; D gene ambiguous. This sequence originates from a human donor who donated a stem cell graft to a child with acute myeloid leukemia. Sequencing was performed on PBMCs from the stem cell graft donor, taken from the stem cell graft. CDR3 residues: CASSSAGGEQFF. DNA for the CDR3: TGCGCCAGCAGCTCCGCCGGCGGTGAGCAGTTCTTC.